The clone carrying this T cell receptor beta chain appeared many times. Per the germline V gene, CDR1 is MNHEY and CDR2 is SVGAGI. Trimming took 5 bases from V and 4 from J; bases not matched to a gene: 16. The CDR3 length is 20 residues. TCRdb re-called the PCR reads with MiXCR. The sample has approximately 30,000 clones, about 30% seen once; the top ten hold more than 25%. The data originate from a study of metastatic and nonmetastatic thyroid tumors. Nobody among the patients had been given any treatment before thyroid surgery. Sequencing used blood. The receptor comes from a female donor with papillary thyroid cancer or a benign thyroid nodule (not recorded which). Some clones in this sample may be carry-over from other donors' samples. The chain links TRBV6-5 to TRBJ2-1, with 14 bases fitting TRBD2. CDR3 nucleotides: TGTGCCAGCAGTCCCGCCGGGACTAGCGGGAGAGGTTATATTTACAATGAGCAGTTCTTC. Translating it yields CASSPAGTSGRGYIYNEQFF.